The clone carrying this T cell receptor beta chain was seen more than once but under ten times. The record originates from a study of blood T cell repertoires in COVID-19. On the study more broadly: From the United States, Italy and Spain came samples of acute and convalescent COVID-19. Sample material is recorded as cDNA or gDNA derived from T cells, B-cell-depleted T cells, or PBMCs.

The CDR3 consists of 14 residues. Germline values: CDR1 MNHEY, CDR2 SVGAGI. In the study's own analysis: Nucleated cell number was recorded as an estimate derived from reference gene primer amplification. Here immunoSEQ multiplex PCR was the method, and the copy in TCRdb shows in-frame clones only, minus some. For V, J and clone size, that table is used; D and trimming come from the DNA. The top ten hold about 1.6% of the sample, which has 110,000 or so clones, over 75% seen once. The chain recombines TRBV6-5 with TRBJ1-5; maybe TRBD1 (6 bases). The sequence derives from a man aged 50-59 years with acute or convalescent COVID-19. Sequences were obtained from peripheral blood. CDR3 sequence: CSTGTPNSNQPQHF. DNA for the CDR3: TGTTCCACTGGGACACCAAATAGCAATCAGCCCCAGCATTTT.